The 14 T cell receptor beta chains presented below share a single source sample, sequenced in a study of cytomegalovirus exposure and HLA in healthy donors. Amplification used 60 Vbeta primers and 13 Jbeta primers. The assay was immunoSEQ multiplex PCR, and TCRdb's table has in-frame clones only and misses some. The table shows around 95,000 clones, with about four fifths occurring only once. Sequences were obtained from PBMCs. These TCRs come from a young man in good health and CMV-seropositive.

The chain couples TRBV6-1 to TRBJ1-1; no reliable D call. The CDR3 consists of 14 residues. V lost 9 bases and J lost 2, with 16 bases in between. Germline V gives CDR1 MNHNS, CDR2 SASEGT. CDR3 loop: CASTKGGLNTEAFF. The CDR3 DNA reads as TGTGCCAGTACCAAGGGAGGGTTAAACACTGAAGCTTTCTTT.

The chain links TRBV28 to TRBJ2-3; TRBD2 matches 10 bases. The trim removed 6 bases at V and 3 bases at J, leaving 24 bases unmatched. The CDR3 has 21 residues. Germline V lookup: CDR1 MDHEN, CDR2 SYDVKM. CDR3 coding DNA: TGTGCCAGCAGAACTTCGGCCTTCGTGGGGGCAGCGGGAGGGCAGACAGATACGCAGTATTTT. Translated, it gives CASRTSAFVGAAGGQTDTQYF.

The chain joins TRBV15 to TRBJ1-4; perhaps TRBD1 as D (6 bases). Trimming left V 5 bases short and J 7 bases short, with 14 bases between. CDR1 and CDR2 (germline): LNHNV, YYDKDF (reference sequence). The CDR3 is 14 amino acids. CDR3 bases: TGTGCCACCAGCTCCACCGGCAGGGGTGAAAAACTGTTTTTT. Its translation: CATSSTGRGEKLFF. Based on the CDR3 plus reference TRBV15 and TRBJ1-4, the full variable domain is DAMVIQNPRYQVTQFGKPVTLSCSQTLNHNVMYWYQQKSSQAPKLLFHYYDKDFNNEADTPDNFQSRRPNTSFCFLDIRSPGLGDTAMYLCATSSTGRGEKLFFGSGTQLSVL.

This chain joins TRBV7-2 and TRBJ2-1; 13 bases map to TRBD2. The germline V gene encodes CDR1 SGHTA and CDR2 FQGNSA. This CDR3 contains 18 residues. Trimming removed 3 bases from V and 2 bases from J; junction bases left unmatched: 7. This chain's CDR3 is CASSFPGLAGRTYNEQFF. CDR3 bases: TGTGCCAGCAGCTTTCCGGGACTAGCGGGACGAACCTACAATGAGCAGTTCTTC.

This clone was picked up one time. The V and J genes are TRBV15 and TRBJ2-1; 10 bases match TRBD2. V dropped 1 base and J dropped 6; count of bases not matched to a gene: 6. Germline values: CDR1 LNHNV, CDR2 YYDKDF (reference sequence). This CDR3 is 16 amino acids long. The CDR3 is CATSRGGTSAVNEQFF. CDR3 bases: TGTGCCACCAGCAGAGGAGGGACTAGCGCTGTCAATGAGCAGTTCTTC.

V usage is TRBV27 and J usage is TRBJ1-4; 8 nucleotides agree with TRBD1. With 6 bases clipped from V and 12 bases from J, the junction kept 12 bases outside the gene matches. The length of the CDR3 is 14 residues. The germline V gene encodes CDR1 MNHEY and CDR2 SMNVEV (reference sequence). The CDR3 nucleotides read TGTGCCAGCAGCCGACAGGGGCTTTCAGGGGAACTGTTTTTT. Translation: CASSRQGLSGELFF.

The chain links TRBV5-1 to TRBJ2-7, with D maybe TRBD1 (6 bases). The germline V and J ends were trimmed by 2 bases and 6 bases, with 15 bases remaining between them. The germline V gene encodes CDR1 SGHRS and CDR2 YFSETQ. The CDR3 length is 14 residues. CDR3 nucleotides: TGCGCCAGCAGCTTATCACAGGGCAGGCTCGAGCAGTACTTC. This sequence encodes CASSLSQGRLEQYF.

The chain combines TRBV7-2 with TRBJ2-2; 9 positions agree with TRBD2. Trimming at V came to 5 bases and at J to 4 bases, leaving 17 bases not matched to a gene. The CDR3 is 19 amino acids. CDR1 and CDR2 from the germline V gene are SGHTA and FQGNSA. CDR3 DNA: TGTGCCAGCAGCCCCATAAGCGGGGGGCGTGGGGGGGGCACCGGGGAGCTGTTTTTT. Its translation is CASSPISGGRGGGTGELFF. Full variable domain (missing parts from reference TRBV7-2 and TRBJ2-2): GAGVSQSPSNKVTEKGKDVELRCDPISGHTALYWYRQSLGQGLEFLIYFQGNSAPDKSGLPSDRFSAERTGGSVSTLTIQRTQQEDSAVYLCASSPISGGRGGGTGELFFGEGSRLTVL.

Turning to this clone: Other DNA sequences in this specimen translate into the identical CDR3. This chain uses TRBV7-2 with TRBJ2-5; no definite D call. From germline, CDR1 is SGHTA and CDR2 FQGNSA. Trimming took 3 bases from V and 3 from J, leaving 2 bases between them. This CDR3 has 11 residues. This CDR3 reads CASSFKETQYF. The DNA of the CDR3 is TGTGCCAGCAGCTTCAAAGAGACCCAGTACTTC.

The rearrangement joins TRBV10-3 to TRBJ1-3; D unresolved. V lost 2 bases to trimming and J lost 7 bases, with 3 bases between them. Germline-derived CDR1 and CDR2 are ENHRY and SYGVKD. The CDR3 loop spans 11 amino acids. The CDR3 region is CAISELNTIYF. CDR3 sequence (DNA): TGTGCCATCAGTGAGCTGAACACCATATATTTT.

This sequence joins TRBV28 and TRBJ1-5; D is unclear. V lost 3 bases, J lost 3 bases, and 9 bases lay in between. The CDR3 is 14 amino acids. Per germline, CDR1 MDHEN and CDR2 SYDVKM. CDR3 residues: CASSLRSYNQPQHF. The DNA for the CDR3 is TGTGCCAGCAGTTTGAGGTCTTACAATCAGCCCCAGCATTTT. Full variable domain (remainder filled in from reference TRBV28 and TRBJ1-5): DVKVTQSSRYLVKRTGEKVFLECVQDMDHENMFWYRQDPGLGLRLIYFSYDVKMKEKGDIPEGYSVSREKKERFSLILESASTNQTSMYLCASSLRSYNQPQHFGDGTRLSIL.

The CDR3 bases are TGTGCCAGCAGTTTATTGGGAGACGAGCAGTACTTC. It encodes CASSLLGDEQYF. The chain combines TRBV27 with TRBJ2-7; tentatively, D is TRBD2 (5 bases). The germline CDR1 and CDR2 sequences are MNHEY and SMNVEV (reference sequence). This CDR3 contains 12 residues. V was cut by 1 base and J by 5 bases, with 6 bases left in between.

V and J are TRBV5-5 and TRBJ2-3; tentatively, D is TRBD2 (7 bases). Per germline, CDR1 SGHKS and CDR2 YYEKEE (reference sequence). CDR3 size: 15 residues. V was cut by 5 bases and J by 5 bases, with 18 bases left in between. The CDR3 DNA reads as TGTGCCAGCAGGGGGGGGCAGGGGTCGGGAGATACGCAGTATTTT. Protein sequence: CASRGGQGSGDTQYF.

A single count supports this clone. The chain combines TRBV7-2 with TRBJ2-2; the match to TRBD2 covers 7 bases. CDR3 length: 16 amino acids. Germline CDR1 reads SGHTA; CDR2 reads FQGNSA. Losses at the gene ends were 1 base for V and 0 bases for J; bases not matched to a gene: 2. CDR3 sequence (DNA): TGTGCCAGCAGCTTAGGCGGGAGTACGAACACCGGGGAGCTGTTTTTT. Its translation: CASSLGGSTNTGELFF.